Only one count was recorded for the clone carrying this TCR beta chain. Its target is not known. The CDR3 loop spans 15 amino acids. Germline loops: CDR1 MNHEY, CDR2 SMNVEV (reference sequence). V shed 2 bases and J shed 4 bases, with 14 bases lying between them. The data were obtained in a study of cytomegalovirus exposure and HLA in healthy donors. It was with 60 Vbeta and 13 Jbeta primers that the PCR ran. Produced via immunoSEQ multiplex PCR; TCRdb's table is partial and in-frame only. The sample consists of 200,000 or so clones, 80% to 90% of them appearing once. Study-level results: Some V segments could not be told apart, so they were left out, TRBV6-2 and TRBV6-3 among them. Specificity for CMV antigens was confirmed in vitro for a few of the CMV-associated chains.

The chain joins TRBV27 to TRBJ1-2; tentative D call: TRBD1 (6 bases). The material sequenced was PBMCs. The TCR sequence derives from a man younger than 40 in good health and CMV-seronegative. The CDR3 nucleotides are TGTGCCAGCAGTTTACGTGGACAGAGATCCTATGGCTACACCTTC. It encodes CASSLRGQRSYGYTF.